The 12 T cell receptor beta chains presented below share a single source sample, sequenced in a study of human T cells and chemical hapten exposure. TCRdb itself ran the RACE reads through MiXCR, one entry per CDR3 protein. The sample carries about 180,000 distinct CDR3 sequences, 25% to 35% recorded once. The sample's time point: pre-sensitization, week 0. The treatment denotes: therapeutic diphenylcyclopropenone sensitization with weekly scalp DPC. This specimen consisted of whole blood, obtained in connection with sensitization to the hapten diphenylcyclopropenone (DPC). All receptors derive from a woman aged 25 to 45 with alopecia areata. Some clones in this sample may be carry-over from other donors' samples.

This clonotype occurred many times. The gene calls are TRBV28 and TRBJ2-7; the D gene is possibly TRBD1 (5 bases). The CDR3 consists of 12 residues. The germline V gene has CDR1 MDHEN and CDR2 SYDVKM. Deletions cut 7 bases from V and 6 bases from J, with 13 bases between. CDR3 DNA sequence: TGTGCCAGCAAGGGGCAGGGTCCCGAGCAGTACTTC. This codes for CASKGQGPEQYF.

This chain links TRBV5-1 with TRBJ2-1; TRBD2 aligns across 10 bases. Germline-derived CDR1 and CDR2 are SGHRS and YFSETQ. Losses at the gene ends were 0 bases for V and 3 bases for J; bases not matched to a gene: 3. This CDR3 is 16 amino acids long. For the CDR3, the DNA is TGCGCCAGCAGCTTGGCTAGCGGGAGTTTCTACAATGAGCAGTTCTTC. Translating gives CASSLASGSFYNEQFF.

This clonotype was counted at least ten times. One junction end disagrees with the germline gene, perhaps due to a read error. In DNA, the CDR3 is TGCGCCAGCAGCTTGGGGGGCCCGGAGACCCAGTACTTC. It encodes CASSLGGPETQYF. The chain couples TRBV28 to TRBJ2-5, with D perhaps matching TRBD1 or TRBD2 (6 bases each). The CDR3 is 13 residues long. Germline CDR1 MDHEN, CDR2 SYDVKM.

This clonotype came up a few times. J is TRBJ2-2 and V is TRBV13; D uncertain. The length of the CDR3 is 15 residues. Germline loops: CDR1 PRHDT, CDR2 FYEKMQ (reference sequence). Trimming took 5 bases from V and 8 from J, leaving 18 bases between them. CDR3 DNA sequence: TGTGCCAGCAGCGAAGACCCCAGGAGAGGAGGGGAGCTGTTTTTT. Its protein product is CASSEDPRRGGELFF.

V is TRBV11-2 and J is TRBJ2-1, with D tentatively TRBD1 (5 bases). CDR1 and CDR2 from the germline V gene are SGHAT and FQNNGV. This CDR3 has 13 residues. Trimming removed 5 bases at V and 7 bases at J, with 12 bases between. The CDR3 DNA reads TGTGCCAGCAGCCAGGGTTCTTGGAATGAGCAGTTCTTC. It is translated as CASSQGSWNEQFF.

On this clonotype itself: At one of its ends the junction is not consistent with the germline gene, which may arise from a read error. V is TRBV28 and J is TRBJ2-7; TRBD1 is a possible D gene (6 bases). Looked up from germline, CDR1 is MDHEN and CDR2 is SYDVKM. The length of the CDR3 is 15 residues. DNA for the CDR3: TGTGCCAGCAGCCGAGCCGACAGGAGCTCCTACGAGCAGAACTTC. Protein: CASSRADRSSYEQNF.

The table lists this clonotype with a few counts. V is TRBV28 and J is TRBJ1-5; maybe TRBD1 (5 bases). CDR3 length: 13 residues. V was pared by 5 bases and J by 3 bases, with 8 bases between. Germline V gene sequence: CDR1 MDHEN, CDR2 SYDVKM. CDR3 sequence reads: CASSIGHNQPQHF. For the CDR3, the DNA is TGTGCCAGCAGTATCGGACACAATCAGCCCCAGCATTTT.

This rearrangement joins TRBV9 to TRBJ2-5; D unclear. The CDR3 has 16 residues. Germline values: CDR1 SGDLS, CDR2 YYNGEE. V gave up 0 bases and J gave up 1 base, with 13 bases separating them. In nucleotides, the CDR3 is TGTGCCAGCAGCGTAGGTCTAGTGATGGGCCAAGAGACCCAGTACTTC. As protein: CASSVGLVMGQETQYF.

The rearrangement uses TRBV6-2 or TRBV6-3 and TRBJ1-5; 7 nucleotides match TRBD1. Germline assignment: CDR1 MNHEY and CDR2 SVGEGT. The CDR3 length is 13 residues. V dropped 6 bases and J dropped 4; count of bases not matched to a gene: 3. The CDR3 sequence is CASRNRGNQPQHF. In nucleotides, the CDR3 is TGTGCCAGCAGGAACAGGGGAAATCAGCCCCAGCATTTT.

The CDR3: CASSLRDGYTF. The CDR3 DNA sequence: TGTGCCAGCAGCTTAAGGGATGGCTACACCTTC. V gene TRBV5-6 combines with J gene TRBJ1-2; D ambiguous. The V end lost 2 bases, the J end lost 6 bases, and 5 bases lay between the germline ends. The CDR3 spans 11 residues. The germline V gene encodes CDR1 SGHDT and CDR2 YYEEEE.

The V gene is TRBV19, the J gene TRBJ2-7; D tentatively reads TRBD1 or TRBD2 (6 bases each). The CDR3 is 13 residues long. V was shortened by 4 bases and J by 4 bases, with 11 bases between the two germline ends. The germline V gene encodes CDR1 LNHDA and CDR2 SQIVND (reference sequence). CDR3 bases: TGTGCCAGTAGTAGCGGGACACTGTACGAGCAGTACTTC. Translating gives CASSSGTLYEQYF.

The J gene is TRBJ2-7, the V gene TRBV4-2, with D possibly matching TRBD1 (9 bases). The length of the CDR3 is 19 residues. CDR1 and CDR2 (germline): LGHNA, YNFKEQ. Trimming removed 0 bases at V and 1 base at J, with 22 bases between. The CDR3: CASSQDPVSGTGLSYEQYF. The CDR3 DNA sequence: TGTGCCAGCAGCCAAGATCCGGTTAGCGGGACAGGGCTTTCCTACGAGCAGTACTTC.